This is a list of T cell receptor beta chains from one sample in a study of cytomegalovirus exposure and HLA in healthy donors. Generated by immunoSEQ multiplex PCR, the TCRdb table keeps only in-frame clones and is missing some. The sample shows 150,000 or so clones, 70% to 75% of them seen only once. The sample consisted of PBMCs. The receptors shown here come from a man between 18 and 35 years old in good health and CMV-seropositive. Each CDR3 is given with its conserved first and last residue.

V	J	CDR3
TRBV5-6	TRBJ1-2	CASSRSLLGSGYTF
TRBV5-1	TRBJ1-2	CASSSNVGQGYGYTF
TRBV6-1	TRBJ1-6	CASSTQGWESPLHF
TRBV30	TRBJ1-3	CAWSVLWTGLSLDSGNTIYF
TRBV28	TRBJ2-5	CASSPLDFTNQETQYF
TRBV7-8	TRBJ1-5	CASSLKGENQPQHF
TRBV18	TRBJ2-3	CASSAGLGTDTQYF
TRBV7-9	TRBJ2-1	CASSTRQVPSSYNEQFF
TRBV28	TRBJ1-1	CASSLPQGLRNTEAFF
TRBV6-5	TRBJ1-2	CASSQGQTLHYGYTF
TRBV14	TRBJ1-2	CASSQQGQVEGYTF
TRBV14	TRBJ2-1	CASSPGLAGIKPYNEQFF
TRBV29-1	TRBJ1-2	CSVGQGGYTF
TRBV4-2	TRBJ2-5	CASSQGGNRVSPETQYF
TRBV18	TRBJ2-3	CASSPSRSGGHTDTQYF
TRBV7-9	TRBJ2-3	CASSLRSQGDTQYF
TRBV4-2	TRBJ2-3	CASSHSSGTGEEDTQYF
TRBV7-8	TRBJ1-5	CASSLESRQPQHF
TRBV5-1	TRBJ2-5	CASSLGQALETQYF
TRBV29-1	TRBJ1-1	CSVVGPLRNTEAFF
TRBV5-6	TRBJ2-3	CASSLGTGGADTQYF
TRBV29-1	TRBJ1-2	CSVEQGNYGYTF
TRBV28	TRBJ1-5	CASSLGTGIGSIDQPQHF
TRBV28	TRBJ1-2	CASHTGTGGGYGYTF
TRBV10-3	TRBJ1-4	CATSGGPNEKLFF
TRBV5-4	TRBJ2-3	CASSSSNTDTQYF
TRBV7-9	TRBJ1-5	CASSLDRVNQPQHF
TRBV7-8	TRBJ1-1	CASSFRKGQTDTEAFF
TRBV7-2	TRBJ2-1	CASSPRLATSGDEQFF
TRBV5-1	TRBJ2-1	CASSLGGQGLAEQFF
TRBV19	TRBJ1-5	CASSIETTGLANQPQHF
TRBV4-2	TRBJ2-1	CASSPRGREGSWSSYNEQFF
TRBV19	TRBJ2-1	CASSIDWGVAGQFF
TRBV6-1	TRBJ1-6	CASSDWTGGNSPLHF
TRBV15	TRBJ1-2	CATSRDVTGNGYTF
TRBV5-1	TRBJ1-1	CASSSAGGNMNTEAFF
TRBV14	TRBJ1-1	CASSHDFTEAFF
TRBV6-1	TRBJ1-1	CASSEETANTEAFF
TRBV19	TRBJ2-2	CASSMGQAGRTGELFF
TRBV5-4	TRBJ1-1	CASSPQGSTEAFF
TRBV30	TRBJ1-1	CAWARQVTSAFF
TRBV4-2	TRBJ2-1	CASSQDAAGAYNEQLF
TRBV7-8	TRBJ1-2	CASSGDRGNYGYTF
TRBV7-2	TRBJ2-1	CASSYRDPDNEQFF